This TCR beta chain comes out of a study of identifying expanded T cells in peripheral blood. Study outcomes and limitations: About 1.2 clones differed between technical replicates, versus 16.4 and 19 over time.

The CDR3 runs 15 residues. Trimming stripped 3 bases from V and 6 bases from J, with 14 bases between. CDR1 and CDR2 (germline): MNHEY, SVGAGI. The count of this clone is one. The antigen is undetermined. Collection occurred without any documented infections or immune events in donors. Libraries were prepared by immunoSEQ multiplex PCR; TCRdb keeps only in-frame clonotypes and omits some of them. The table includes more than 80,000 clones, around 88% detected once. The sequence derives from a person aged 18 to 75 in good health. Sample: blood. The chain combines TRBV6-5 with TRBJ2-2; D gene unclear. CDR3 in amino acids: CASSYRSSRAGELFF. The CDR3 DNA reads TGTGCCAGCAGTTATCGGTCAAGCCGGGCCGGGGAGCTGTTTTTT.